This T cell receptor (beta chain) was identified during a study of identical twins. This clonotype has just a few counts. TCRdb called the 5' RACE reads again in MiXCR, with one record for every CDR3 protein. The sample comprises some 230,000 distinct CDR3 sequences, over 5.5% of which are singletons, and more than 12% rests with the top ten. The trim removed 7 bases at V and 5 bases at J, leaving 7 bases unmatched. There are 13 residues in the CDR3. This sample was also put to use in a study of T cells expressing NK-cell markers.

Sequences were obtained from CD8+ T cells sorted from blood. This sequence originates from a woman aged 18-35 years in good health. This chain connects TRBV12-3 or TRBV12-4 to TRBJ2-5; 7 nucleotides agree with TRBD1. The chain's CDR3 is CASIGRGWETQYF. CDR3 bases: TGTGCCAGCATTGGCAGGGGGTGGGAGACCCAGTACTTC.